This paragraph covers one T cell receptor (beta chain) sequence. Its antigen remains unidentified. Triplicate roughly 300,000-cell sorts were made of each CD8+ T cell subset. This specimen belongs to a study of CXCR3-negative and CXCR3-positive naive CD8 T cells. The study, taken as a whole, reports: Sequencing showed both naive subsets with comparably high diversity, and memory CD8+ cells much lower. CXCR3-positive naive cells carried more hydrophobic TRB CDR3s than CXCR3-negative ones.

UMI-labeled 5' RACE TRB cDNA libraries were prepared from the cells. TCRdb derives one entry per CDR3 protein from the 5' RACE reads, leaving out DNA. The sample table sets out 150,000 or so distinct CDR3 sequences. CDR1 and CDR2 (germline): SQVTM, ANQGSEA. This CDR3 has 13 residues. Material for sequencing was naive CXCR3+ CD8+ T cells from blood. The sample's subset: CD45RO-CCR7+CD27+CD95- naive CD8+ T cells expressing CXCR3 (TNR3+). The V call is TRBV29-1, the J call TRBJ2-2; TCRdb reports TRBD2, a call that lacks DNA to check it against. The sequence came from a human donor in good health. Some clones in this sample may be carry-over from other donors' samples. CDR3 residues: CSALLRVTGELFF.